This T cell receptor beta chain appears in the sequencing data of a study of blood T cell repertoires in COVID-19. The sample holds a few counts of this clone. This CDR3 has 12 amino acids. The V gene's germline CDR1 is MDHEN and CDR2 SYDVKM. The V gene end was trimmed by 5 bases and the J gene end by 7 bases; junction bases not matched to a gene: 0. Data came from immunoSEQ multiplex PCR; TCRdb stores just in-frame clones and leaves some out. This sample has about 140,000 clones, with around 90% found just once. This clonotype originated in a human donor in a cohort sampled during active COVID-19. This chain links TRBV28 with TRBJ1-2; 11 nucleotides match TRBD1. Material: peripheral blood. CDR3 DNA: TGTGCCAGCAGTGGGACAGGGGGTGGCTACACCTTC. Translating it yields CASSGTGGGYTF.